Below are 23 T cell receptor beta chains sequenced from a single sample in a study of shared clonotypes between healthy human individuals. CD45RO-negative cells were positively selected for CCR7, leaving out terminally differentiated effector memory CD45RA+ cells. The repertoire was sequenced with immunoSEQ multiplex PCR; TCRdb's copy has only in-frame clones and lacks some. The repertoire holds around 2,000,000 clones, roughly 94% seen once, with 0.85% to 1.3% in the top ten. The sample consisted of naive CD8+ T cells sorted from blood. These receptors all stem from a man younger than 30 in good health.

The rearrangement links TRBV19 to TRBJ2-7; 12 bases map to TRBD1. V lost 3 bases, J lost 5 bases, and 5 bases stayed unmatched. The CDR3 is 15 amino acids. The germline V gene encodes CDR1 LNHDA and CDR2 SQIVND (reference sequence). The CDR3 DNA reads as TGTGCCAGTAGTATGGGGACAGGGGGCCGAGACGAGCAGTACTTC. Amino acids: CASSMGTGGRDEQYF. The variable domain in full, with the rest retrieved from reference TRBV19 and TRBJ2-7, is DGGITQSPKYLFRKEGQNVTLSCEQNLNHDAMYWYRQDPGQGLRLIYYSQIVNDFQKGDIAEGYSVSREKKESFPLTVTSAQKNPTAFYLCASSMGTGGRDEQYFGPGTRLTVT.

The chain joins TRBV12-5 to TRBJ2-5, with 9 bases fitting TRBD2. This CDR3 is built from 16 residues. CDR1 LGHNT and CDR2 FRNRAP come from the germline V gene. V trimming: 3 bases; J trimming: 0 bases; junction bases outside the gene matches: 5. CDR3 in DNA: TGTGCTAGTGGTTTCTCCTCTAGCGGGGACCAAGAGACCCAGTACTTC. Its translation is CASGFSSSGDQETQYF. The full variable domain, in which reference TRBV12-5 and TRBJ2-5 provide the parts outside the CDR3, is DARVTQTPRHKVTEMGQEVTMRCQPILGHNTVFWYRQTMMQGLELLAYFRNRAPLDDSGMPKDRFSAEMPDATLATLKIQPSEPRDSAVYFCASGFSSSGDQETQYFGPGTRLLVL.

The rearrangement joins TRBV2 to TRBJ2-1, with D possibly matching TRBD2 (7 bases). The germline V gene has CDR1 SNHLY and CDR2 FYNNEI. Deletions cut 7 bases from V and 8 bases from J, with 18 bases between. The CDR3 is 14 residues long. This CDR3 reads CASTLVGGGDEQFF. The CDR3 DNA reads TGTGCCAGCACCCTAGTCGGCGGGGGCGATGAGCAGTTCTTC. The full variable domain, completed using reference TRBV2 and TRBJ2-1, is EPEVTQTPSHQVTQMGQEVILRCVPISNHLYFYWYRQILGQKVEFLVSFYNNEISEKSEIFDDQFSVERPDGSNFTLKIRSTKLEDSAMYFCASTLVGGGDEQFFGPGTRLTVL.

As to this clone: The sample has other DNA sequences that encode this CDR3 too. V and J are TRBV9 and TRBJ2-3; D not resolved. CDR3 length: 13 amino acids. The V and J ends lost 0 bases and 3 bases respectively, with 5 bases between them. Germline V lookup: CDR1 SGDLS, CDR2 YYNGEE. CDR3 region: CASSVGQTDTQYF. The CDR3, as DNA: TGTGCCAGCAGCGTAGGTCAGACAGATACGCAGTATTTT. Looking up the rest from reference TRBV9 and TRBJ2-3 gives the full variable domain: DSGVTQTPKHLITATGQRVTLRCSPRSGDLSVYWYQQSLDQGLQFLIQYYNGEERAKGNILERFSAQQFPDLHSELNLSSLELGDSALYFCASSVGQTDTQYFGPGTRLTVL.

The rearrangement joins TRBV2 to TRBJ1-1, with no clear D. The V end lost 3 bases, the J end lost 4 bases, and 12 bases lay between the germline ends. The CDR3 is 14 residues long. Germline lookup yields CDR1 SNHLY and CDR2 FYNNEI. The CDR3 DNA sequence: TGTGCCAGCAGTGATATCGGGTCGGGCACTGAAGCTTTCTTT. Translated, it gives CASSDIGSGTEAFF.

This clone has only a few counts. V and J are TRBV5-1 and TRBJ2-7; D gene unclear. The V gene's germline CDR1 is SGHRS and CDR2 YFSETQ. CDR3 length equals 13 residues. Trimming left V 0 bases short and J 5 bases short, with 9 bases between. CDR3 sequence reads: CASSLVGNHEQYF. The CDR3 coding sequence is TGCGCCAGCAGCTTGGTGGGTAACCACGAGCAGTACTTC.

The chain carries TRBV2 and TRBJ1-4, with 8 bases lining up with TRBD1. From germline, CDR1 is SNHLY and CDR2 FYNNEI. The junction had 7 bases not matched to a gene; V was cut back by 8 bases and J by 8 bases. This CDR3 is built from 13 residues. CDR3 loop: CASVGQGNEKLFF. In nucleotides, the CDR3 is TGTGCCAGCGTTGGACAGGGTAACGAAAAACTGTTTTTT.

This chain links TRBV27 with TRBJ2-1; 8 bases are a match to TRBD2. Per the germline V gene, CDR1 is MNHEY and CDR2 is SMNVEV (reference sequence). The CDR3 length is 14 residues. With 6 bases clipped from V and 7 bases from J, the junction kept 8 bases outside the gene matches. The CDR3 is CASRRPGLANEQFF. CDR3 coding DNA: TGTGCCAGCAGGCGGCCCGGACTAGCAAATGAGCAGTTCTTC.

DNA for the CDR3: TGTGCCAGCAGCTTGGGGACAGTGAATGGCGCTGAAGCTTTCTTT. The encoded protein is CASSLGTVNGAEAFF. J is TRBJ1-1 and V is TRBV5-5; TRBD1 might be the D (6 bases). Germline-derived CDR1 and CDR2 are SGHKS and YYEKEE (reference sequence). The CDR3 has 15 amino acids. Trimming pared 0 bases from V and 6 bases from J, leaving 15 bases between.

This rearrangement joins TRBV9 to TRBJ1-6; no reliable D call. The CDR3 extends over 17 amino acids. The V gene lost 0 bases and the J gene lost 0 bases, with 10 bases spanning the gap. Germline V gene data show CDR1 as SGDLS and CDR2 as YYNGEE. The CDR3 DNA is TGTGCCAGCAGCGTAGATGGAGAGAGCTCCTATAATTCACCCCTCCACTTT. This codes for CASSVDGESSYNSPLHF. Full variable domain (rest looked up from reference TRBV9 and TRBJ1-6): DSGVTQTPKHLITATGQRVTLRCSPRSGDLSVYWYQQSLDQGLQFLIQYYNGEERAKGNILERFSAQQFPDLHSELNLSSLELGDSALYFCASSVDGESSYNSPLHFGNGTRLTVT.

The V and J genes are TRBV27 and TRBJ2-7; D might be TRBD2 (5 bases). Deletions cut 4 bases from V and 6 bases from J, with 19 bases between. The length of the CDR3 is 15 residues. Per germline, CDR1 MNHEY and CDR2 SMNVEV (reference sequence). The CDR3 sequence is CASSSAGGFYTEQYF. The CDR3 DNA follows: TGTGCCAGCAGTTCCGCCGGAGGATTCTACACCGAGCAGTACTTC.

The chain combines TRBV27 with TRBJ1-1; D is perhaps TRBD1 (5 bases). Germline V gene lookup returns CDR1 MNHEY and CDR2 SMNVEV (reference sequence). Trimming took off 4 bases at V and 6 bases at J, with 12 bases between the two ends. This CDR3 is built from 13 residues. This chain's CDR3 is CASSSNRLSEAFF. In DNA form, the CDR3 reads TGTGCCAGCAGTTCAAACAGGTTATCTGAAGCTTTCTTT.

This sequence joins TRBV28 and TRBJ1-4; D remains ambiguous. Trimming shortened V by 6 bases and J by 4 bases, and 15 bases separated the two germline ends. The CDR3 totals 15 residues. Germline CDR1 and CDR2: MDHEN and SYDVKM. CDR3 DNA: TGTGCCAGCAGCCCCTCAGGCAGCGTTAATGAAAAACTGTTTTTT. Translating it yields CASSPSGSVNEKLFF. Complete variable domain (other parts from reference TRBV28 and TRBJ1-4): DVKVTQSSRYLVKRTGEKVFLECVQDMDHENMFWYRQDPGLGLRLIYFSYDVKMKEKGDIPEGYSVSREKKERFSLILESASTNQTSMYLCASSPSGSVNEKLFFGSGTQLSVL.

The rearrangement joins TRBV5-4 to TRBJ2-1; TRBD2 matches at 10 bases. From germline, CDR1 is SGHNT and CDR2 YYREEE (reference sequence). CDR3 length: 16 amino acids. V lost 0 bases, J lost 9 bases, and 9 bases stayed unmatched. CDR3 sequence reads: CASSLAGAGGPGEQFF. The CDR3 DNA reads TGTGCCAGCAGCTTGGCCGGAGCGGGAGGGCCAGGTGAGCAGTTCTTC.

The rearrangement links TRBV28 to TRBJ2-5; D could derive from TRBD1 or TRBD2 (5 bases each). Germline V gene data show CDR1 as MDHEN and CDR2 as SYDVKM. The CDR3 has 15 amino acids. The V end was cut by 6 bases, the J end by 5 bases, with 19 bases between. In nucleotides, the CDR3 is TGTGCCAGCAGCGTCGGGGCAGGGAGAATGGAGACCCAGTACTTC. Amino acid sequence: CASSVGAGRMETQYF.

The CDR3 DNA reads as TGTGCCACCAGCTCCCGCTACGAGCAGTACTTC. Encoded protein: CATSSRYEQYF. The rearrangement joins TRBV15 to TRBJ2-7; D gene ambiguous. CDR3 length: 11 amino acids. V dropped 5 bases and J dropped 3 bases, with 5 bases sitting between them. Per germline, CDR1 LNHNV and CDR2 YYDKDF (reference sequence).

In nucleotides, the CDR3 is TGCGCCAGCAGCCAAGTAATGCAGGGGGACTATGGCTACACCTTC. Protein sequence: CASSQVMQGDYGYTF. The V call is TRBV4-1, the J call TRBJ1-2, with TRBD1 matching over 7 bases. The CDR3 contains 15 residues. CDR1 and CDR2 from the germline V gene are MGHRA and YSYEKL. V lost 1 base, J lost 3 bases, and 5 bases stayed unmatched.

The rearrangement links TRBV5-1 to TRBJ2-7, with a possible D match to TRBD2 (6 bases). Per the germline V gene, CDR1 is SGHRS and CDR2 is YFSETQ. V lost 4 bases and J lost 2, with 13 bases in between. The length of the CDR3 is 14 residues. The CDR3 bases are TGCGCCAGCAGCCCGGGACTTGCGACCTACGAGCAGTACTTC. Protein sequence: CASSPGLATYEQYF.

The CDR3 DNA follows: TGTGCCTGGAGTGTGGGCAGGGCGGTGGCAACTAATGAAAAACTGTTTTTT. This encodes CAWSVGRAVATNEKLFF. The chain joins TRBV30 to TRBJ1-4; TRBD1 is a possible D gene (5 bases). Looked up from germline, CDR1 is GTSNPN and CDR2 is SVGIG (reference sequence). The CDR3 totals 17 residues. V lost 0 bases and J lost 0, with 14 bases in between. Together with reference TRBV30 and TRBJ1-4, the CDR3 gives the full variable domain: SQTIHQWPATLVQPVGSPLSLECTVEGTSNPNLYWYRQAAGRGLQLLFYSVGIGQISSEVPQNLSASRPQDRQFILSSKKLLLSDSGFYLCAWSVGRAVATNEKLFFGSGTQLSVL.

The gene calls are TRBV6-1 and TRBJ1-4; D remains unclear. Germline CDR1 reads MNHNS; CDR2 reads SASEGT. Trimming removed 6 bases from V and 3 bases from J, with 11 bases in between. The CDR3 is 14 amino acids. DNA of the CDR3: TGTGCCAGCAGCCTCGTTACAGCTAATGAAAAACTGTTTTTT. This translates into CASSLVTANEKLFF.

The V gene is TRBV5-8, the J gene TRBJ1-5, with D maybe TRBD1 (5 bases). This CDR3 has 19 residues. The germline V gene encodes CDR1 SGHTS and CDR2 YDEGEE. V gave up 3 bases and J gave up 0 bases, with 22 bases separating them. CDR3 nucleotide sequence: TGTGCCAGCAGCTGGGGGGTAGCTGACAGCCCATATAGCAATCAGCCCCAGCATTTT. Encoded protein: CASSWGVADSPYSNQPQHF.

This chain links TRBV6-1 with TRBJ2-5; 9 bases are a match to TRBD2. Losses at the gene ends were 2 bases for V and 5 bases for J; bases not matched to a gene: 12. Germline CDR1 MNHNS, CDR2 SASEGT. CDR3 length equals 17 residues. CDR3 sequence (DNA): TGTGCCAGCAGTGAACGTCTAGCGGGGTCACGAGGGGAGACCCAGTACTTC. Its translation: CASSERLAGSRGETQYF.

The rearrangement joins TRBV27 to TRBJ2-7; D remains ambiguous. The CDR3 contains 14 residues. Germline CDR1 and CDR2: MNHEY and SMNVEV (reference sequence). The germline V and J ends were trimmed by 3 bases and 0 bases, with 9 bases remaining between them. CDR3 residues: CASSFTVSSYEQYF. The CDR3 coding sequence is TGTGCCAGCAGTTTTACTGTAAGCTCCTACGAGCAGTACTTC.